This T cell receptor (beta chain) is from a study of CD8+CD57+ T cells in acquired aplastic anemia. Study-wide results and limits: Patients were compared with controls for CD8+ Simpson's diversity, and no significant difference emerged. Researchers report that fewer than 35 CD8+ CDR3 sequences appeared in both patients and controls. The CD8+CD57+ cells of patients were less diverse than their total CD4+ and CD8+ pools.

This CDR3 is built from 14 residues. Germline-derived CDR1 and CDR2 are MNHEY and SVGAGI. V lost 2 bases, J lost 1 base, and 8 bases lay in between. Patients sequenced had flow cytometry evidence of CD8+CD57+ cell expansion. Patients, without exception, had severe acquired aplastic anemia. Comments on this clonotype: The antigen is not known.

For CDR3 and TCR beta VDJ profiling, genomic DNA was the template used. One entry per CDR3 protein results from TCRdb running MiXCR on the reads. The table shows over 15,000 distinct CDR3 sequences, with roughly 37% occurring only once. This sequence was found in a human donor with aplastic anemia. This rearrangement joins TRBV6-5 to TRBJ1-1; D gene ambiguous. The sequenced material came from CD8+CD57+ T cells sorted from PBMCs. Subset in this sample: bead-enriched CD8+CD57+ effector memory T cells from SAA patients. The CDR3 sequence is CASSYRLGNTEAFF. CDR3 nucleotide sequence: TGTGCCAGCAGTTACCGTTTAGGGAACACTGAAGCTTTCTTT.